A single sample is the source of the 9 T cell receptor beta chains below, sequenced in a study of T-cell memory formation after mild COVID-19. TCRdb processed the 5' RACE reads anew with MiXCR; each CDR3 protein has one entry. Of almost 350,000 distinct CDR3 sequences in the sample, 20% to 25% were seen once. Source material: PBMCs or a T cell subset sorted from them (not recorded which). These receptors were collected from a man between 18 and 35 years old who had mild COVID-19 (a few samples of this study predate the infection). Cell type and time point are not known.

In this sample, this clonotype is large. The chain employs TRBV2 and TRBJ2-2; 8 bases are a match to TRBD2. CDR1 is SNHLY and CDR2 is FYNNEI in the germline V gene. Trimming cost V 5 bases and J 0 bases; bases outside gene matches: 5. This CDR3 has 16 amino acids. The CDR3 spells CASSRTSGANTGELFF. For the CDR3, the DNA is TGTGCCAGCAGTCGCACTAGCGGAGCGAACACCGGGGAGCTGTTTTTT.

V and J are TRBV12-3 or TRBV12-4 and TRBJ1-4; D is possibly TRBD1 (5 bases). The V gene lost 6 bases and the J gene lost 8 bases, with 7 bases spanning the gap. This CDR3 has 11 amino acids. The CDR3 DNA reads as TGTGCCAGCAGGTACAGGGAAAAACTGTTTTTT. It encodes CASRYREKLFF.

This clonotype was observed a few times. J is TRBJ2-1 and V is TRBV18; a possible D gene is TRBD1 (6 bases). Trimming cost V 4 bases and J 9 bases, with 13 bases left between them. CDR3 length: 13 amino acids. Looked up from germline, CDR1 is KGHSH and CDR2 is LQKENI. Written as DNA, the CDR3 is TGTGCCAGCTCACTCGACAGGAATCGTGAGCAGTTCTTC. Its protein product is CASSLDRNREQFF.

The chain joins TRBV7-2 to TRBJ2-1; 8 bases fit TRBD2. Looked up from germline, CDR1 is SGHTA and CDR2 is FQGNSA. CDR3 length: 14 residues. Trimming cost V 2 bases and J 8 bases; bases outside gene matches: 5. The CDR3 DNA sequence: TGTGCCAGCAGCTTATCGGGGGGGAACTATGAGCAGTTCTTC. Its protein product is CASSLSGGNYEQFF.

This clonotype has just a few counts. V gene TRBV7-8 combines with J gene TRBJ2-1; 7 bases line up with TRBD1. Germline V gene data show CDR1 as SGHVS and CDR2 as FQNEAQ. This CDR3 spans 13 amino acids. V trimming: 1 base; J trimming: 8 bases; junction bases outside the gene matches: 2. Written as DNA, the CDR3 is TGTGCCAGCAGCTTAGGACAGGGCGATGAGCAGTTCTTC. It encodes CASSLGQGDEQFF.

The J gene is TRBJ2-2, the V gene TRBV29-1; D gene unclear. Germline values: CDR1 SQVTM, CDR2 ANQGSEA. V shed 7 bases and J shed 1 base, with 7 bases lying between them. The CDR3 loop spans 12 amino acids. CDR3 nucleotides: TGCAGCGCCAGAGAGAACACCGGGGAGCTGTTTTTT. It codes for CSARENTGELFF.

This clonotype appeared a few times. The rearrangement uses TRBV20-1 and TRBJ2-7, with 10 bases fitting TRBD1. The germline CDR1 and CDR2 sequences are DFQATT and SNEGSKA (reference sequence). The CDR3 covers 14 residues. V shed 4 bases and J 6 bases; nucleotides not matched to a gene: 9. The CDR3 nucleotides read TGCAGTGCTACGCCTCGGGACAGGGGATGCGAGCAGTACTTC. It translates to CSATPRDRGCEQYF.

The chain couples TRBV7-9 to TRBJ2-5; D gene ambiguous. The germline gives CDR1 SEHNR, CDR2 FQNEAQ (reference sequence). Between the trimmed V and J ends, which lost 5 bases and 4 bases, there was a span of 8 bases. The CDR3 is made up of 12 amino acids. CDR3 DNA: TGTGCCAGCAGCCTGGGTACAGAGACCCAGTACTTC. Translating it yields CASSLGTETQYF.

This clonotype occurred a few times. This sequence joins TRBV12-3 or TRBV12-4 and TRBJ1-2; D gene unclear. The CDR3 is made up of 13 amino acids. Trimming shortened V by 2 bases and J by 5 bases, and 9 bases separated the two germline ends. The CDR3 reads CASSLSQLYGYTF. DNA of the CDR3: TGTGCCAGCAGTTTAAGTCAGCTTTATGGCTACACCTTC.